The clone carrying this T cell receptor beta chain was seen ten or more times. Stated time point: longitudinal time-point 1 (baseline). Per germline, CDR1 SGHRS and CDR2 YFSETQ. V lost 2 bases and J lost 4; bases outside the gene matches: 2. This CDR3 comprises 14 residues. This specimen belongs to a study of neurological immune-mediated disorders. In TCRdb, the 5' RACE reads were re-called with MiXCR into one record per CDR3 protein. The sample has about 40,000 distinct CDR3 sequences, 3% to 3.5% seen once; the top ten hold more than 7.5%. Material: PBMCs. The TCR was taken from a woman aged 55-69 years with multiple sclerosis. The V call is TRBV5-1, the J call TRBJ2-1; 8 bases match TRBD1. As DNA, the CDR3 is TGCGCCAGCAGCTTCAGGGGGCCTTACAATGAGCAGTTCTTC. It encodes CASSFRGPYNEQFF.